These 12 T cell receptor beta chains were all obtained from the same sample, sequenced in a study of blood T cell repertoires in COVID-19. Clones were sequenced by immunoSEQ multiplex PCR, and TCRdb holds only the in-frame ones, with some missing. The data show 170,000 or so clones, 88% seen once. Specimen: PBMCs or T cells enriched from blood (not recorded which). The receptors were gathered from a woman aged 18-29 years who had recovered from COVID-19.

The chain is built from TRBV28 and TRBJ1-2, with 7 bases matching TRBD1. The CDR3 has 15 residues. V shed 5 bases and J 6 bases; nucleotides not matched to a gene: 12. CDR1 MDHEN and CDR2 SYDVKM come from the germline V gene. The CDR3 DNA follows: TGTGCCAGCAGTGCCACGAGAGGGGGCGCAGATGGCTACACCTTC. Translating it yields CASSATRGGADGYTF.

This clone was seen once. The chain uses TRBV7-9 and TRBJ2-7; 12 nucleotides agree with TRBD2. After removal of 5 bases from V and 5 bases from J, the junction contained 16 bases not matched to a gene. Germline V CDR1 and CDR2: SEHNR, FQNEAQ (reference sequence). The CDR3 totals 18 residues. The CDR3 DNA follows: TGTGCCAGCAGCCGCGAAGGACTAGCGGGAATAAAAATCCACGAGCAGTACTTC. Encoded protein: CASSREGLAGIKIHEQYF.

This chain joins TRBV7-2 and TRBJ2-7; 8 bases are shared with TRBD2. The CDR3 extends over 14 amino acids. Germline values: CDR1 SGHTA, CDR2 FQGNSA. After removal of 1 base from V and 3 bases from J, the junction contained 2 bases not matched to a gene. The CDR3 DNA reads as TGTGCCAGCAGCTTAGTAACTAGCGGCTACGAGCAGTACTTC. Its translation: CASSLVTSGYEQYF.

This clone was observed a few times. The chain carries TRBV19 and TRBJ2-7; 14 bases are shared with TRBD2. This CDR3 contains 16 residues. V lost 8 bases and J lost 0; bases outside the gene matches: 6. Germline V gene data show CDR1 as LNHDA and CDR2 as SQIVND (reference sequence). The CDR3 region is CASGLAGGHPSYEQYF. In DNA form, the CDR3 reads TGTGCCAGTGGACTAGCGGGGGGCCACCCCTCCTACGAGCAGTACTTC.

This sequence joins TRBV9 and TRBJ1-4; D possibly corresponds to TRBD1 (6 bases). This CDR3 has 14 amino acids. In germline, CDR1 is SGDLS, CDR2 YYNGEE. Trimming took 3 bases from V and 5 from J, leaving 11 bases between them. For the CDR3, the DNA is TGTGCCAGCAGCGCAGGGGCGGCGAATGAAAAACTGTTTTTT. Translation: CASSAGAANEKLFF.

This chain links TRBV19 with TRBJ2-7; no reliable D call. CDR3 length: 14 residues. Looked up from germline, CDR1 is LNHDA and CDR2 is SQIVND (reference sequence). V was shortened by 5 bases and J by 5 bases, with 16 bases between the two germline ends. CDR3 in amino acids: CASSGGITTHEQYF. The CDR3 region has the DNA TGTGCCAGTAGTGGTGGCATAACCACCCACGAGCAGTACTTC.

The count of this clone is one. This same CDR3 is encoded by further DNA sequences in the sample. The chain recombines TRBV4-3 with TRBJ2-7, with D tentatively TRBD1 (6 bases). Looked up from germline, CDR1 is LGHNA and CDR2 is YSLEER. The V and J ends lost 5 bases and 4 bases respectively, with 12 bases between them. CDR3 length: 13 residues. This CDR3 reads CASSLGAGYEQYF. The CDR3 coding sequence is TGCGCCAGCAGCTTGGGGGCCGGGTACGAGCAGTACTTC.

The CDR3 sequence is CASSRLTAATNEKLFF. In DNA, the CDR3 is TGTGCCAGCAGCCGCCTGACAGCAGCAACTAATGAAAAACTGTTTTTT. This sequence joins TRBV6-6 and TRBJ1-4; weak D call: TRBD1 (5 bases). V gave up 6 bases and J gave up 0 bases, with 14 bases separating them. Germline V CDR1 and CDR2: MNHNY, SVGAGI (reference sequence). The CDR3 totals 16 residues.

This clone was picked up one time. The chain uses TRBV4-1 and TRBJ2-1, with D unresolved. The CDR3 sequence is 16 residues long. V gave up 1 base and J gave up 8 bases, with 18 bases separating them. CDR1 and CDR2 from the germline V gene are MGHRA and YSYEKL. CDR3 nucleotide sequence: TGCGCCAGCAGCCAAGTTGGTCGTCGTACTCACGATGAGCAGTTCTTC. It yields the protein CASSQVGRRTHDEQFF.

V gene TRBV27 combines with J gene TRBJ2-7, with D possibly matching TRBD1 (6 bases). Germline CDR1 reads MNHEY; CDR2 reads SMNVEV (reference sequence). The length of the CDR3 is 17 residues. The germline V and J ends were trimmed by 3 bases and 7 bases, with 25 bases remaining between them. The CDR3 loop is CASSFGANREVSVEQYF. CDR3 nucleotide sequence: TGTGCCAGCAGTTTCGGGGCCAACAGGGAAGTATCTGTAGAGCAGTACTTC.

The chain uses TRBV10-3 and TRBJ2-3; the match to TRBD1 covers 9 bases. CDR1 and CDR2 (germline): ENHRY, SYGVKD. Trimming cost V 4 bases and J 5 bases; bases outside gene matches: 16. The CDR3 runs 18 residues. The CDR3 DNA reads TGTGCCATCAGTGGTCAATTTGACGGACAGGGGCCTAGAGATACGCAGTATTTT. As protein: CAISGQFDGQGPRDTQYF.

The chain couples TRBV27 to TRBJ2-7; D may be TRBD2 (7 bases). Germline-derived CDR1 and CDR2 are MNHEY and SMNVEV (reference sequence). This CDR3 has 14 residues. The V gene lost 3 bases and the J gene lost 4 bases, with 13 bases spanning the gap. CDR3 sequence (DNA): TGTGCCAGCAGTTTTAGCAGGGGAGGGTACGAGCAGTACTTC. This codes for CASSFSRGGYEQYF.